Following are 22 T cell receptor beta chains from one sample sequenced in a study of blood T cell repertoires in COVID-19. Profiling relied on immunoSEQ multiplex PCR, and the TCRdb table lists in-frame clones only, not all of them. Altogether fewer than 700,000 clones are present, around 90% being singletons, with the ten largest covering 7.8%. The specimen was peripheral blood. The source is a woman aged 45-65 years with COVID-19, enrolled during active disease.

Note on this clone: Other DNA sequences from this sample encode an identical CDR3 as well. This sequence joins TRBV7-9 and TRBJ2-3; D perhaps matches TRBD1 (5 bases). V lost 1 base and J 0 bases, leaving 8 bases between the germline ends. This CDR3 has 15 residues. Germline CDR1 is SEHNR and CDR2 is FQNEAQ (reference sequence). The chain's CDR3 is CASSLGTGSTDTQYF. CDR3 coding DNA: TGTGCCAGCAGCTTAGGAACAGGAAGCACAGATACGCAGTATTTT. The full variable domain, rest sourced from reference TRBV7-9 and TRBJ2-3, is DTGVSQNPRHKITKRGQNVTFRCDPISEHNRLYWYRQTLGQGPEFLTYFQNEAQLEKSRLLSDRFSAERPKGSFSTLEIQRTEQGDSAMYLCASSLGTGSTDTQYFGPGTRLTVL.

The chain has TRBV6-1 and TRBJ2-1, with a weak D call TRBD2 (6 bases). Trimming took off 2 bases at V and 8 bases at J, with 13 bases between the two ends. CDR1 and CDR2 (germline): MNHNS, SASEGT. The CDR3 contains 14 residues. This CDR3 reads CASSESGGVDEQFF. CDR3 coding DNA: TGTGCCAGCAGTGAAAGCGGAGGGGTCGATGAGCAGTTCTTC.

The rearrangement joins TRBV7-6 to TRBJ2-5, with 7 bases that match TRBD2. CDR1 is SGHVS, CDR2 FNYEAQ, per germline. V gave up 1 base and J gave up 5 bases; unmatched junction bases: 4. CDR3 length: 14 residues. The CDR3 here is CASSLEWGGETQYF. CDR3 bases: TGTGCCAGCAGCTTAGAGTGGGGGGGTGAGACCCAGTACTTC.

The DNA of the CDR3 is TGTGCCAGCAGCCAAGACGGATCGGGCTACGAGCAGTACTTC. Amino acids: CASSQDGSGYEQYF. This sequence joins TRBV3-1 (or the pseudogene TRBV3-2) and TRBJ2-7; no clear D. Per the germline V gene, CDR1 is LGHDT and CDR2 is YNNKEL (reference sequence). The CDR3 is 14 residues long. Trimming cost V 0 bases and J 3 bases, with 9 bases left between them.

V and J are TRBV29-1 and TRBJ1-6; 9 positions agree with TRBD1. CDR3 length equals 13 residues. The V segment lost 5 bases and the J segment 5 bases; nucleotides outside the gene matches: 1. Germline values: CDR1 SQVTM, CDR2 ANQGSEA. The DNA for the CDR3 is TGCAGCGTTCGACAGGGGGATAATTCACCCCTCCACTTT. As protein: CSVRQGDNSPLHF.

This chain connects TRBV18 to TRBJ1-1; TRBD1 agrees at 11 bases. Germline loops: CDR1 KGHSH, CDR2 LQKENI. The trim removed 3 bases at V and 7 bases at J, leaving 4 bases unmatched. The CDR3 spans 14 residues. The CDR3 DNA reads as TGTGCCAGCTCACCTGGACAGGGGGCCGTTGAAGCTTTCTTT. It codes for CASSPGQGAVEAFF.

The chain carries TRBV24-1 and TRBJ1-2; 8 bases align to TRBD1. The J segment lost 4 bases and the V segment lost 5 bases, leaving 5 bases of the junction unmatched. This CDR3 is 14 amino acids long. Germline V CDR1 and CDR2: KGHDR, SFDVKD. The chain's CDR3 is CATSAGDRLYGYTF. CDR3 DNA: TGTGCCACCAGTGCGGGGGACAGGCTCTATGGCTACACCTTC.

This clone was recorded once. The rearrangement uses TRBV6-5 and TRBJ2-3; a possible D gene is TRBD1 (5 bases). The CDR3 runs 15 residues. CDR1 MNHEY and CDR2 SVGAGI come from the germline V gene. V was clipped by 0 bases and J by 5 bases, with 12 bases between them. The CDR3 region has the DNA TGTGCCAGCAGTTACTCGGGCAGGGTTGGAGATACGCAGTATTTT. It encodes CASSYSGRVGDTQYF.

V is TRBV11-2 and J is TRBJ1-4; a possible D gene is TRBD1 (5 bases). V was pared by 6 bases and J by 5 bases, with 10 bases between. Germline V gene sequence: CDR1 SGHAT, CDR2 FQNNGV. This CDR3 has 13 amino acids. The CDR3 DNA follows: TGTGCCAGCAGTGACAGCAGGAATGAAAAACTGTTTTTT. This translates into CASSDSRNEKLFF.

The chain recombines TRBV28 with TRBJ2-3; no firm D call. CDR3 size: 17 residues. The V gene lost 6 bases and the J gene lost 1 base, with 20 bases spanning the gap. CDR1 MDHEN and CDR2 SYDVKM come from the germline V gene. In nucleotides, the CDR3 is TGTGCCAGCAGGACATCCCTACCCGATACACGCACAGATACGCAGTATTTT. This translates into CASRTSLPDTRTDTQYF.

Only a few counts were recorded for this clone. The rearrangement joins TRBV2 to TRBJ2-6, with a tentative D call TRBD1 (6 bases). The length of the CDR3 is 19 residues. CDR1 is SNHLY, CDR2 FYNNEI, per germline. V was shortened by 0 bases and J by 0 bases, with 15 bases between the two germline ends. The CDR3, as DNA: TGTGCCAGCAGTGAAGCGCTTGGGACACCGTCCTCTGGGGCCAACGTCCTGACTTTC. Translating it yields CASSEALGTPSSGANVLTF.

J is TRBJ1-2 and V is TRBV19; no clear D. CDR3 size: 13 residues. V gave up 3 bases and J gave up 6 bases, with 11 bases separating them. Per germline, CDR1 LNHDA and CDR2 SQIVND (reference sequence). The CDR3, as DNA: TGTGCCAGTAGTATCTTCCAGGTTGATGGCTACACCTTC. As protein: CASSIFQVDGYTF.

CDR3 in DNA: TGTGCCAGCAGTCAACAGGGGGTGTCCGGAAACACCATATATTTT. This sequence encodes CASSQQGVSGNTIYF. V usage is TRBV28 and J usage is TRBJ1-3; 8 bases agree with TRBD1. The CDR3 totals 15 residues. Trimming removed 5 bases from V and 4 bases from J; junction bases left unmatched: 7. Germline V gene data show CDR1 as MDHEN and CDR2 as SYDVKM.

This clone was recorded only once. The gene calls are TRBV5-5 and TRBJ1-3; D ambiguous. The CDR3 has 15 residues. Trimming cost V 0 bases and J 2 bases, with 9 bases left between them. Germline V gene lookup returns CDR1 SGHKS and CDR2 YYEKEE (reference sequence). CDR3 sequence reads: CASSLGTRTGNTIYF. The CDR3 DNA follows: TGTGCCAGCAGCTTGGGTACTAGAACTGGAAACACCATATATTTT.

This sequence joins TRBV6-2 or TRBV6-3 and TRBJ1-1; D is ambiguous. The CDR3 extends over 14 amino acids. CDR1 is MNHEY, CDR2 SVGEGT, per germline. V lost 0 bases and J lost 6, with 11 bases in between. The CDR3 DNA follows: TGTGCCAGCAGTTACTCACGGGATTCCGCTGAAGCTTTCTTT. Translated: CASSYSRDSAEAFF.

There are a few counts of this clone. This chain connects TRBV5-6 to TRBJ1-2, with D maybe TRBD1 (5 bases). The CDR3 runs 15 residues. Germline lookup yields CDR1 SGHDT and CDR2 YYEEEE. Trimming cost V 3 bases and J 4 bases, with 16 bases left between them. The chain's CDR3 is CASSSQLGEVYGYTF. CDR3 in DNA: TGTGCCAGCAGCTCTCAGCTAGGGGAAGTCTATGGCTACACCTTC.

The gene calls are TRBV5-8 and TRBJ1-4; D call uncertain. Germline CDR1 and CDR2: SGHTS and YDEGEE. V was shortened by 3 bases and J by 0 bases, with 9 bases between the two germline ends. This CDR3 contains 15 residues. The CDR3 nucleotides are TGTGCCAGCAGCTCACAGATTTCAACTAATGAAAAACTGTTTTTT. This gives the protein CASSSQISTNEKLFF.

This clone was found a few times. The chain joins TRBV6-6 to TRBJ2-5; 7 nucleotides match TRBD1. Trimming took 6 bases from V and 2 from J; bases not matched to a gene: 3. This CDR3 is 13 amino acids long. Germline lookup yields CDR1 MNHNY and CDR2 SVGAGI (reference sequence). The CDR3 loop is CASSPTGQETQYF. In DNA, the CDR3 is TGTGCCAGCAGCCCGACAGGGCAAGAGACCCAGTACTTC.

The CDR3 DNA follows: TGCGCCAGCAGCGGAGGACAGGGGATCTACGAGCAGTACTTC. Protein sequence: CASSGGQGIYEQYF. The J gene is TRBJ2-7, the V gene TRBV5-1; TRBD1 aligns across 9 bases. Germline V gene sequence: CDR1 SGHRS, CDR2 YFSETQ. With 4 bases clipped from V and 3 bases from J, the junction kept 5 bases outside the gene matches. CDR3 length: 14 amino acids.

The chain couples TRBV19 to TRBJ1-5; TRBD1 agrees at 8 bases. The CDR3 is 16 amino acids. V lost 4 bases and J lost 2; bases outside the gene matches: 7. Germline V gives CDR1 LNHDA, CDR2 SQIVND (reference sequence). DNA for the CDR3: TGTGCCAGTAGTAACCCCGGGACAGGCGGCAATCAGCCCCAGCATTTT. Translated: CASSNPGTGGNQPQHF.

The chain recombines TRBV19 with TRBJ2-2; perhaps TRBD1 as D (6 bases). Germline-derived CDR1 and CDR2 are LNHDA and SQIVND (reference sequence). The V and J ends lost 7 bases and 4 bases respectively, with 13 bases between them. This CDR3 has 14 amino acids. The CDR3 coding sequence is TGTGCCAGTACACAGGGTGTTAGCACCGGGGAGCTGTTTTTT. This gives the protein CASTQGVSTGELFF.

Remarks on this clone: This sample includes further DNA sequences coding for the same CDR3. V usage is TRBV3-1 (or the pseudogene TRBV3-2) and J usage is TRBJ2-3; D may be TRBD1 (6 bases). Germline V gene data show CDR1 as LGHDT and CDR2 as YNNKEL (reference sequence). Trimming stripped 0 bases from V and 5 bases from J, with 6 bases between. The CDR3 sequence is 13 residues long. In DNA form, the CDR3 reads TGTGCCAGCAGCCAAGACAGGGGAGATACGCAGTATTTT. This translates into CASSQDRGDTQYF.